A selection of T cell receptor beta chains follows, all from one sample in a study of blood T cell repertoires in COVID-19. Some clones are missing from TCRdb's copy, which holds only in-frame ones; the method was immunoSEQ multiplex PCR. The sample yields 150,000 or so clones, 80% to 90% seen once. Specimen: peripheral blood. The receptors here all came from a woman in her 70s with acute or convalescent COVID-19. CDR3s include the opening cysteine and the closing phenylalanine or tryptophan. Each record gives: V gene, D gene, clone size, J gene, CDR3 protein, CDR3 DNA. A D gene is named only where the DNA matches it firmly. Clone size is stated in some rows and not others, as once, few, many or a class when expanded.

>TRBV12-3/TRBV12-4|.|.|TRBJ1-1
CASSFGGATEAFF
TGTGCCAGCAGTTTTGGAGGGGCCACTGAAGCTTTCTTT
>TRBV14|.|.|TRBJ1-1
CASSLGHAGTEAFF
TGTGCCAGCAGCCTGGGCCATGCGGGCACTGAAGCTTTCTTT
>TRBV2|.|.|TRBJ1-1
CASSDWHSLRTEAFF
TGTGCCAGCAGTGACTGGCATTCGTTAAGAACTGAAGCTTTCTTT
>TRBV10-1|TRBD1|few|TRBJ2-3
CASGTGGDTQYF
TGCGCCAGCGGAACAGGGGGAGATACGCAGTATTTT
>TRBV3-1/TRBV3-2|TRBD2|once|TRBJ2-7
CASSHLGTNYEQYF
TGTGCCAGCAGCCATCTCGGGACTAACTACGAGCAGTACTTC
>TRBV7-2|TRBD1|.|TRBJ1-2
CASSLGFSGGYGYTF
TGTGCCAGCAGCTTAGGGTTTTCAGGGGGCTATGGCTACACCTTC
>TRBV18|.|.|TRBJ1-2
CASSPGEVALFYGYTF
TGTGCCAGCTCACCAGGGGAGGTGGCTCTGTTTTATGGCTACACCTTC
>TRBV19|TRBD2|.|TRBJ2-3
CASSIDRAGEGTDTQYF
TGTGCCAGTAGTATAGATCGGGCGGGGGAGGGCACAGATACGCAGTATTTT
>TRBV2|.|.|TRBJ1-5
CASSQISQGNQPQHF
TGTGCCAGCAGTCAGATAAGTCAGGGGAATCAGCCCCAGCATTTT
>TRBV4-2|TRBD2|.|TRBJ2-1
CASSQGSRTSSYNEQFF
TGTGCCAGCAGCCAAGGGTCCCGGACTAGCTCCTACAATGAGCAGTTCTTC
>TRBV19|.|.|TRBJ1-1
CASSIGGGAEAFF
TGTGCCAGTAGTATTGGGGGAGGTGCTGAAGCTTTCTTT
>TRBV2|.|once|TRBJ2-2
CASTQRGAGSTGELFF
TGTGCCAGCACCCAGAGAGGGGCGGGGAGCACCGGGGAGCTGTTTTTT
>TRBV2|.|.|TRBJ1-5
CASTVSGNDQPQHF
TGTGCCAGCACCGTGTCAGGGAACGATCAGCCCCAGCATTTT
>TRBV20-1|.|.|TRBJ2-1
CSASRRLQRDEQFF
TGCAGTGCTAGTAGGAGATTACAGCGGGATGAGCAGTTCTTC
>TRBV4-3|TRBD1|once|TRBJ1-2
CASSQDNGEGAYGYTF
TGCGCCAGCAGCCAAGATAATGGTGAGGGGGCCTATGGCTACACCTTC
>TRBV5-1|.|.|TRBJ2-3
CASSGSGARTDTQYF
TGCGCCAGCAGCGGTAGCGGCGCCCGCACAGATACGCAGTATTTT
>TRBV2|.|.|TRBJ1-2
CASSESFYRRYGYTF
TGTGCCAGCAGTGAAAGTTTCTACCGGCGGTATGGCTACACCTTC
>TRBV18|.|.|TRBJ1-5
CASSPWRDQPQHF
TGTGCCAGCTCACCGTGGAGGGACCAGCCCCAGCATTTT
>TRBV19|TRBD1|.|TRBJ1-2
CASRGQGYGYTF
TGTGCCAGTCGGGGACAGGGCTATGGCTACACCTTC
>TRBV9|TRBD1|.|TRBJ1-1
CASSPGPGGEAFF
TGTGCCAGCAGTCCTGGGCCAGGGGGTGAAGCTTTCTTT
>TRBV6-5|TRBD1|few|TRBJ1-2
CASSRTGASNYGYTF
TGTGCCAGCAGCCGAACAGGGGCTTCTAACTATGGCTACACCTTC
>TRBV7-3|.|.|TRBJ1-1
CASSLKGDGYTEAFF
TGTGCCAGCAGCTTAAAGGGGGACGGTTACACTGAAGCTTTCTTT
>TRBV27|.|.|TRBJ1-2
CASSPTFRSNYGYTF
TGTGCCAGCAGTCCCACCTTTAGAAGTAACTATGGCTACACCTTC
>TRBV6-1|TRBD1|.|TRBJ1-6
CASSEAATGRSPLHF
TGTGCCAGCAGTGAAGCCGCGACAGGGAGGTCACCCCTCCACTTT
>TRBV7-9|.|.|TRBJ1-3
CASSLVGVPGNTIYF
TGTGCCAGCAGCTTAGTAGGGGTCCCTGGAAACACCATATATTTT
>TRBV29-1|TRBD1|.|TRBJ2-1
CSVPGQGAYNEQFF
TGCAGCGTCCCGGGACAGGGGGCTTACAATGAGCAGTTCTTC
>TRBV7-2|.|.|TRBJ2-3
CASSLTRGTDTQYF
TGTGCCAGCAGCTTGACGAGGGGCACAGATACGCAGTATTTT
>TRBV21-1|.|once|TRBJ2-2
CASSLTKGEQHTGELFF
TGTGCCAGCAGCCTGACAAAGGGAGAACAGCACACCGGGGAGCTGTTTTTT
>TRBV4-1|.|.|TRBJ2-2
CASSQDWGLNTGELFF
TGCGCCAGCAGCCAAGACTGGGGCTTGAACACCGGGGAGCTGTTTTTT
>TRBV6-6|TRBD1|.|TRBJ1-2
CASTLTGNYGYTF
TGTGCCAGCACCCTGACAGGGAACTATGGCTACACCTTC
>TRBV10-1|TRBD1|once|TRBJ1-1
CASIPGTGEDSEAFF
TGCGCCAGCATTCCCGGGACAGGGGAGGATTCTGAAGCTTTCTTT
>TRBV7-2|TRBD2|.|TRBJ2-3
CASSLVETSGYTQYF
TGTGCCAGCAGCTTAGTAGAGACTAGCGGATATACGCAGTATTTT
>TRBV5-1|TRBD1|.|TRBJ1-2
CASRSGTGYYGYTF
TGCGCCAGCAGGTCAGGGACAGGGTACTATGGCTACACCTTC
>TRBV12-3/TRBV12-4|.|.|TRBJ2-2
CASSLGGRELFF
TGTGCCAGCAGTTTAGGGGGCAGGGAGCTGTTTTTT
>TRBV19|TRBD1|.|TRBJ2-5
CASTTGTGGQTQYF
TGTGCCAGTACCACCGGGACAGGGGGGCAGACCCAGTACTTC
>TRBV4-1|TRBD1|.|TRBJ2-3
CASNPPGGTDTQYF
TGCGCCAGCAACCCGCCAGGGGGAACAGATACGCAGTATTTT
>TRBV27|.|.|TRBJ2-5
CASKTGATETQYF
TGTGCCAGCAAGACAGGCGCGACGGAGACCCAGTACTTC
>TRBV7-9|TRBD1|.|TRBJ2-7
CASSESGTGHYEQYF
TGTGCCAGCAGCGAATCCGGGACAGGGCACTACGAGCAGTACTTC
>TRBV13|.|.|TRBJ2-3
CASSLVSWGGRADTQYF
TGTGCCAGCAGCTTAGTTTCGTGGGGGGGCCGGGCAGATACGCAGTATTTT
>TRBV7-8|.|.|TRBJ1-4
CASSIDAPATNEKLFF
TGTGCCAGCAGCATAGACGCGCCTGCAACTAATGAAAAACTGTTTTTT
>TRBV3-1/TRBV3-2|.|.|TRBJ2-5
CASSTQGGRFKTQYF
TGTGCCAGCAGCACCCAGGGGGGCCGGTTCAAGACCCAGTACTTC
>TRBV6-5|TRBD1|.|TRBJ1-5
CASSRGQGADQPQHF
TGTGCCAGCAGCCGGGGACAGGGGGCCGATCAGCCCCAGCATTTT
>TRBV9|TRBD1|.|TRBJ1-2
CASSGIDQGQVSYGYTF
TGTGCCAGCAGCGGGATAGACCAGGGACAGGTCTCCTATGGCTACACCTTC
>TRBV5-6|.|.|TRBJ1-6
CASSKDTGNNSPLHF
TGTGCCAGCAGCAAAGACACCGGAAATAATTCACCCCTCCACTTT
>TRBV2|.|.|TRBJ2-5
CASSDQGGGETQYF
TGTGCCAGCAGTGACCAGGGGGGCGGGGAGACCCAGTACTTC
>TRBV11-2|TRBD1|.|TRBJ1-6
CASSPGQASPLHF
TGTGCCAGCAGCCCCGGACAGGCTTCACCCCTCCACTTT
>TRBV11-2|TRBD2|once|TRBJ2-7
CASSLVGGGASYEQYF
TGTGCCAGCAGCTTAGTCGGCGGGGGGGCCTCCTACGAGCAGTACTTC
>TRBV5-1|.|.|TRBJ1-1
CASSLTGIGTEAFF
TGCGCCAGCAGCTTGACAGGGATTGGCACTGAAGCTTTCTTT
>TRBV14|TRBD1|.|TRBJ1-6
CASSQFGTGRRNSPLHF
TGTGCCAGCAGCCAATTTGGGACAGGGCGGAGGAATTCACCCCTCCACTTT
>TRBV4-1|.|.|TRBJ2-1
CASSQGPGGVSYNEQFF
TGCGCCAGCAGCCAAGGACCGGGCGGGGTGTCCTACAATGAGCAGTTCTTC